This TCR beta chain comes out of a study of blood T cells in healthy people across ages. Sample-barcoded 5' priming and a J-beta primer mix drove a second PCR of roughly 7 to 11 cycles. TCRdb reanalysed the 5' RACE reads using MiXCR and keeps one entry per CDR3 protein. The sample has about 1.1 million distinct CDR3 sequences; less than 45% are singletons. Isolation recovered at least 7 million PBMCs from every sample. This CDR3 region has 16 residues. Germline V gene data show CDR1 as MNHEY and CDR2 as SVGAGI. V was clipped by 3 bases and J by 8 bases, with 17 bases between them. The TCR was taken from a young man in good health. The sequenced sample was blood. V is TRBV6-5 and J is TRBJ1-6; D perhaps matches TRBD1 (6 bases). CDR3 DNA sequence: TGTGCCAGCAGTTATCATGACAGGTTTTTTGATTCACCCCTCCACTTT. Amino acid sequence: CASSYHDRFFDSPLHF.